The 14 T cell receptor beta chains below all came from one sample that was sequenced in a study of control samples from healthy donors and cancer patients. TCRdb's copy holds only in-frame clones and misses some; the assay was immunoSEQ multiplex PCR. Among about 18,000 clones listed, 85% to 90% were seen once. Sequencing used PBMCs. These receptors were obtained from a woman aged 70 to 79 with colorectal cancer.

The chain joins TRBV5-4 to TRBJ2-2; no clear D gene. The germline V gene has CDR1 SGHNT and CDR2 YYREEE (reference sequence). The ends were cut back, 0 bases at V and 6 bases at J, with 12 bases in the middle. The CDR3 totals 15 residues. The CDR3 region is CASSLDPGAPGELFF. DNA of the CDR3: TGTGCCAGCAGCTTGGATCCAGGAGCCCCCGGGGAGCTGTTTTTT.

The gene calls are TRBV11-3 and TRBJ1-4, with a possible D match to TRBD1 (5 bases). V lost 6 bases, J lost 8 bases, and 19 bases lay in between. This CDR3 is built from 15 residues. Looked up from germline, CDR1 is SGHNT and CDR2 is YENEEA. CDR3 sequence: CASRVPTEDEEKLFF. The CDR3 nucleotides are TGTGCCAGCAGGGTCCCGACAGAGGATGAGGAAAAACTGTTTTTT.

The CDR3 DNA reads TGTGCCACCAGCAGAGGTATGGGGGGTTACAATGAGCAGTTCTTC. Residues: CATSRGMGGYNEQFF. This chain connects TRBV15 to TRBJ2-1; possibly TRBD2 for D (6 bases). CDR1 is LNHNV, CDR2 YYDKDF, per germline (reference sequence). The CDR3 runs to 15 residues. V lost 1 base and J lost 4, with 11 bases in between.

For the CDR3, the DNA is TGTGCCAGCTCAACGTACAGGGACCAAAGTCGGGCCAACGTCCTGACTTTC. Encoded protein: CASSTYRDQSRANVLTF. The V gene is TRBV18, the J gene TRBJ2-6, with D perhaps TRBD1 (6 bases). The CDR3 runs 17 residues. Germline V gene lookup returns CDR1 KGHSH and CDR2 LQKENI. The V gene lost 5 bases and the J gene lost 5 bases, with 19 bases spanning the gap.

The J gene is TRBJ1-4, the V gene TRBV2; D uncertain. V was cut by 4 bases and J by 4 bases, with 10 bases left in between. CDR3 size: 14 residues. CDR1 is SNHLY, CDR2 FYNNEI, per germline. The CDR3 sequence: CASSGIEINEKLFF. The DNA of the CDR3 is TGTGCCAGCAGTGGCATAGAGATTAATGAAAAACTGTTTTTT.

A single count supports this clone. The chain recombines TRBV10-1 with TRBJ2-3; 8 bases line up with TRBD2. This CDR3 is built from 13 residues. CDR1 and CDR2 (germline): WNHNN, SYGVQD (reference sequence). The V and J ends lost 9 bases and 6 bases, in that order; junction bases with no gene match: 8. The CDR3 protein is CASSAGESDTQYF. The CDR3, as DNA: TGCGCCAGTTCAGCGGGAGAATCGGATACGCAGTATTTT.

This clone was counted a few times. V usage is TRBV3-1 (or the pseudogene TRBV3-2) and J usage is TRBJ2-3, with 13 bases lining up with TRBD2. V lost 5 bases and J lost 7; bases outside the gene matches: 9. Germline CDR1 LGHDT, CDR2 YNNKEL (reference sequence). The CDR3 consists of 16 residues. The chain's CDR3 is CASSSGLAGDRYTQYF. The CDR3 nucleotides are TGTGCCAGCAGCTCTGGACTAGCGGGAGATCGGTATACGCAGTATTTT.

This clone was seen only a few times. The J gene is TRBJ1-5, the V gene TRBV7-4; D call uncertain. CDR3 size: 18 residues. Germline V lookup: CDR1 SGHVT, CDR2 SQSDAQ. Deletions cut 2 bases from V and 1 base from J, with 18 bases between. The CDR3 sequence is CASSLSEVIIWSNQPQHF. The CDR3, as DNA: TGTGCCAGCAGCTTAAGCGAGGTCATTATATGGAGCAATCAGCCCCAGCATTTT.

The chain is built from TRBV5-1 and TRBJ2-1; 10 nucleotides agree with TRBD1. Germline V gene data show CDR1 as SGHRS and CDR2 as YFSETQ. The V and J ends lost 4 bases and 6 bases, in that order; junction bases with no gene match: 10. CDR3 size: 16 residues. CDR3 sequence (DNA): TGCGCCAGCAGCCCTGGGACAGGGGCTACGGCCAATGAGCAGTTCTTC. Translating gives CASSPGTGATANEQFF. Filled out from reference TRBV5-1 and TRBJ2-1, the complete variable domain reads KAGVTQTPRYLIKTRGQQVTLSCSPISGHRSVSWYQQTPGQGLQFLFEYFSETQRNKGNFPGRFSGRQFSNSRSEMNVSTLELGDSALYLCASSPGTGATANEQFFGPGTRLTVL.

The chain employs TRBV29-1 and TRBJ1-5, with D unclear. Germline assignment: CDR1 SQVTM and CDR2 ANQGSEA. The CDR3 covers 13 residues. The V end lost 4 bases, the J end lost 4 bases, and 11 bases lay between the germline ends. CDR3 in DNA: TGCAGCGTTGCTAATAGTCGAAATCAGCCCCAGCATTTT. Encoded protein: CSVANSRNQPQHF.

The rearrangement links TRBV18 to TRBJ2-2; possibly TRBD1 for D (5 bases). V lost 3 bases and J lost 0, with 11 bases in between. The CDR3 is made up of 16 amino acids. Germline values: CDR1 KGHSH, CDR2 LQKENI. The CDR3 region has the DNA TGTGCCAGCTCACCCGGCGACAGAGCGAACACCGGGGAGCTGTTTTTT. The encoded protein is CASSPGDRANTGELFF.

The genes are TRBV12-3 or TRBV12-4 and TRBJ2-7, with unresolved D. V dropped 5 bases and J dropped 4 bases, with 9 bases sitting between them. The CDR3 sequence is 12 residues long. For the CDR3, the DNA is TGTGCCAGCAGTCTCGGATTTTACGAGCAGTACTTC. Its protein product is CASSLGFYEQYF.

The CDR3, as DNA: TGTGCCAGCAGCCATGGGACAGGGTTTCGCAATCAGCCCCAGCATTTT. Protein product: CASSHGTGFRNQPQHF. V and J are TRBV7-9 and TRBJ1-5; 9 bases are a match to TRBD1. This CDR3 has 16 amino acids. CDR1 and CDR2 (germline): SEHNR, FQNEAQ (reference sequence). Trimming cost V 5 bases and J 2 bases; bases outside gene matches: 7.

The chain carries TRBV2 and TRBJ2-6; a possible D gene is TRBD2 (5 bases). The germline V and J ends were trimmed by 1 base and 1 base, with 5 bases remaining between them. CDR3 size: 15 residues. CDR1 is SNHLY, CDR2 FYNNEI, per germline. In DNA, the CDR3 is TGTGCCAGCAGTGAAGGGGAGTCTGGGGCCAACGTCCTGACTTTC. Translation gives CASSEGESGANVLTF.